The clone carrying this T cell receptor beta chain is a singleton in its sample. The T cells that were sequenced for TCR beta were CD8+ and CD4+ cells from blood. Negative isolation yielded the CD8+ and CD4+ T cells, while FACS enriched the TEMRA cells. RNA in amounts of roughly 0.5 to 1 ug was reverse transcribed with random hexamers. TCR beta CDR3 was amplified by immunoSEQ multiplex PCR. This amplification extended across 54 Vbeta and 13 Jbeta segments. TCRdb re-called the immunoSEQ multiplex PCR reads with MiXCR, one entry per CDR3 protein. The sample shows 150,000 to 200,000 distinct CDR3 sequences, 94% of them seen only once. Trimming stripped 0 bases from V and 2 bases from J, with 8 bases between. Germline V gene lookup returns CDR1 MNHEY and CDR2 SVGAGI. The CDR3 is 14 residues long. This sample is part of a study of CD8 T cells in Susac syndrome.

This clonotype was sampled from a human donor with multiple sclerosis. Sequencing was performed on CD4+ T cells from PBMCs. The V call is TRBV6-5, the J call TRBJ2-7; D remains ambiguous. The CDR3 spells CASSYSSDTYEQYF. The CDR3 DNA sequence: TGTGCCAGCAGTTACTCGAGCGATACCTACGAGCAGTACTTC.